The T cell receptor beta chain under discussion was sequenced for a study of cytomegalovirus exposure and HLA in healthy donors. Study conclusions and caveats: Among the CMV-associated chains, three were confirmed in vitro as specific for CMV antigens. Among CMV-associated TCR beta chains, most appeared HLA-restricted in a later analysis.

Deletions cut 8 bases from V and 2 bases from J, with 11 bases between. This CDR3 has 13 amino acids. Germline-derived CDR1 and CDR2 are MNHNS and SASEGT. Concerning this clone itself: Its antigen is undetermined.

The PCR had 60 Vbeta and 13 Jbeta primers. Repertoires were generated with immunoSEQ multiplex PCR, while TCRdb's copy carries only in-frame clones and drops some. The sample has approximately 200,000 clones; 79% are singletons. J is TRBJ2-3 and V is TRBV6-1; a weak D match, TRBD2 (6 bases). Material for sequencing was PBMCs. This TCR was sampled from a girl aged 10-17 years in good health and CMV-seropositive. CDR3 sequence reads: CASAGRDTDTQYF. In nucleotides, the CDR3 is TGTGCCAGCGCCGGGCGGGACACAGATACGCAGTATTTT.